The 10 T cell receptor beta chains below all came from one sample that was sequenced in a study of naive and memory T cell subsets. Two oligonucleotides, mixed equimolar, formed the beta constant-region primer covering TRBC1 and TRBC2. TCRdb passed the UMI-ligation and nested PCR reads through MiXCR, listing each CDR3 protein once. The profile shows about 90,000 distinct CDR3 sequences, over 7% of them singletons. Source material: central memory CD4+ T cells from blood. Every receptor here comes from a human donor in good health.

The V gene is TRBV28, the J gene TRBJ2-3; 12 bases are shared with TRBD2. Germline V gene sequence: CDR1 MDHEN, CDR2 SYDVKM. The CDR3 contains 16 residues. V lost 6 bases to trimming and J lost 9 bases; unmatched junction nucleotides: 13. CDR3 DNA: TGTGCCAGCAGGGAAACTAGCGGGGGGCCTTTAGGAACGCAGTATTTT. It translates to CASRETSGGPLGTQYF.

This clonotype occurred a few times. The chain is built from TRBV6-5 and TRBJ2-7; 8 nucleotides line up with TRBD2. Germline loops: CDR1 MNHEY, CDR2 SVGAGI. With V trimmed by 3 bases and J by 6 bases, 10 bases remained unmatched. The CDR3 has 15 amino acids. The CDR3 loop is CASSYQRGLGSEQYF. CDR3 DNA sequence: TGTGCCAGCAGTTATCAGCGGGGGCTGGGAAGCGAGCAGTACTTC.

This clonotype was picked up many times. The chain couples TRBV3-1 to TRBJ1-1; D is possibly TRBD1 (5 bases). Germline CDR1 LGHDT, CDR2 YNNKEL (reference sequence). Trimming shortened V by 2 bases and J by 11 bases, and 9 bases separated the two germline ends. The CDR3 consists of 11 residues. CDR3 sequence: CASSQKGSAFF. Here the CDR3 DNA reads TGTGCCAGCAGCCAAAAGGGGAGCGCTTTCTTT.

This clonotype was counted only a few times. The chain is built from TRBV5-1 and TRBJ1-4, with unresolved D. Germline values: CDR1 SGHRS, CDR2 YFSETQ. The CDR3 is 14 residues long. Trimming cost V 2 bases and J 1 base, with 6 bases left between them. The CDR3 bases are TGCGCCAGCAGCTTTGGCGGAACTAATGAAAAACTGTTTTTT. Its translation: CASSFGGTNEKLFF.

The V and J genes are TRBV30 and TRBJ1-1; D remains ambiguous. The CDR3 contains 11 residues. Germline-derived CDR1 and CDR2 are GTSNPN and SVGIG (reference sequence). Trimming cost V 3 bases and J 7 bases, with 9 bases left between them. The CDR3 loop reads CAWSRTNEAFF. The DNA of the CDR3 is TGTGCCTGGAGCCGGACGAATGAAGCTTTCTTT. The full variable domain, its missing parts supplied by reference TRBV30 and TRBJ1-1, is SQTIHQWPATLVQPVGSPLSLECTVEGTSNPNLYWYRQAAGRGLQLLFYSVGIGQISSEVPQNLSASRPQDRQFILSSKKLLLSDSGFYLCAWSRTNEAFFGQGTRLTVV.

This clonotype showed up many times. This chain joins TRBV20-1 and TRBJ1-2; TRBD1 agrees at 9 bases. CDR3 length: 14 amino acids. Germline loops: CDR1 DFQATT, CDR2 SNEGSKA (reference sequence). V lost 6 bases to trimming and J lost 8 bases; unmatched junction nucleotides: 13. This CDR3 is CSATSGDRAIGYTF. The CDR3 bases are TGCAGTGCCACTTCCGGGGACAGGGCTATAGGCTACACCTTC.

The chain recombines TRBV11-2 with TRBJ2-5, with 7 bases that match TRBD2. The CDR3 extends over 19 amino acids. Germline V lookup: CDR1 SGHAT, CDR2 FQNNGV. The J segment lost 0 bases and the V segment lost 1 base, leaving 14 bases of the junction unmatched. Here the CDR3 DNA reads TGTGCCAGCAGCTTAGTGTTTACTTCTTGGGGGGGGGACCAAGAGACCCAGTACTTC. This codes for CASSLVFTSWGGDQETQYF. Full variable domain (missing parts from reference TRBV11-2 and TRBJ2-5): EAGVAQSPRYKIIEKRQSVAFWCNPISGHATLYWYQQILGQGPKLLIQFQNNGVVDDSQLPKDRFSAERLKGVDSTLKIQPAKLEDSAVYLCASSLVFTSWGGDQETQYFGPGTRLLVL.

In its sample, this clonotype was seen many times. The CDR3 region has the DNA TGCGCCAGCAGCTTGGAAGGCACAGATACGCAGTATTTT. It specifies CASSLEGTDTQYF. This rearrangement joins TRBV5-1 to TRBJ2-3; unclear D gene. Germline assignment: CDR1 SGHRS and CDR2 YFSETQ. Between the trimmed V and J ends, which lost 0 bases and 1 base, there was a span of 3 bases. The CDR3 totals 13 residues.

There are a few counts of this clonotype. The rearrangement uses TRBV11-3 and TRBJ2-1, with 8 bases that match TRBD1. The CDR3 runs 18 residues. Germline loops: CDR1 SGHNT, CDR2 YENEEA. V was clipped by 5 bases and J by 4 bases; unmatched bases: 16. CDR3 amino acids: CASSEGLAGQDQYNEQFF. As DNA, the CDR3 is TGTGCCAGCAGCGAAGGGTTGGCGGGACAGGATCAATACAATGAGCAGTTCTTC.

This clonotype has only a few counts. The V and J genes are TRBV20-1 and TRBJ1-1, with D tentatively TRBD1 (6 bases). From germline, CDR1 is DFQATT and CDR2 SNEGSKA (reference sequence). CDR3 length equals 12 residues. The CDR3 DNA sequence: TGCAGCGTTGACAGGCAGAACACTGAAGCTTTCTTT. Translated, it gives CSVDRQNTEAFF.